These 20 T cell receptor beta chains were sequenced from one sample in a study of read filtering for tumor transcriptome and immune sequencing. From around 0.4 ug of RNA, a library with molecular barcoded alpha/delta and beta/gamma adaptors was made. TCRdb re-derived calls from the reads in MiXCR, one entry per CDR3 protein. The sample yields about 130,000 distinct CDR3 sequences, over 10% seen once. The source material was a population of CD138-negative cells sorted from bone marrow. The origin of the receptors is a donor aged 40 or over with multiple myeloma.

This clonotype was observed at least ten times. V is TRBV28 and J is TRBJ2-7, with D possibly matching TRBD2 (6 bases). The CDR3 contains 14 residues. Germline CDR1 reads MDHEN; CDR2 reads SYDVKM. Trimming left V 5 bases short and J 4 bases short, with 15 bases between. The CDR3 protein is CASSIPGTAYEQYF. In nucleotides, the CDR3 is TGTGCCAGCAGTATCCCCGGGACTGCTTACGAGCAGTACTTC.

Many counts were recorded for this clonotype. The rearrangement links TRBV20-1 to TRBJ2-2, with D uncertain. The length of the CDR3 is 12 residues. V gave up 3 bases and J gave up 3 bases, with 5 bases separating them. Per the germline V gene, CDR1 is DFQATT and CDR2 is SNEGSKA (reference sequence). The CDR3 region has the DNA TGCAGTGCTAGTGCCCACACCGGGGAGCTGTTTTTT. Residues: CSASAHTGELFF.

For this clonotype: A much larger clone lies a single base off, so this may be a read error. The rearrangement links TRBV25-1 to TRBJ1-1, with 7 bases matching TRBD1. CDR1 is MGHDK and CDR2 is SYGVNS in the germline V gene. The CDR3 runs to 16 residues. CDR3 DNA: TGTGCCAGCAGTGAATATGCGGGACAGCAGAACACTGAAGCTCTCTTT. Translating it yields CASSEYAGQQNTEALF.

This clonotype was detected a few times. The V and J genes are TRBV6-6 and TRBJ2-2; 8 nucleotides match TRBD1. CDR1 is MNHNY, CDR2 SVGAGI, per germline (reference sequence). V lost 0 bases, J lost 6 bases, and 3 bases stayed unmatched. The CDR3 consists of 15 residues. The CDR3 nucleotides are TGTGCCAGCAGTTACTCGACACAGGGGGCCGGGGAGCTGTTTTTT. This codes for CASSYSTQGAGELFF.

Many counts were recorded for this clonotype. The rearrangement joins TRBV5-1 to TRBJ2-7; D is possibly TRBD1 (5 bases). Trimming removed 3 bases from V and 5 bases from J, with 21 bases in between. The CDR3 consists of 16 residues. Germline assignment: CDR1 SGHRS and CDR2 YFSETQ. DNA for the CDR3: TGCGCCAGCAGCTCGCCTGATGTTGGGGCGGCAAACGAGCAGTACTTC. As protein: CASSSPDVGAANEQYF. Together with reference TRBV5-1 and TRBJ2-7, the CDR3 gives the full variable domain: KAGVTQTPRYLIKTRGQQVTLSCSPISGHRSVSWYQQTPGQGLQFLFEYFSETQRNKGNFPGRFSGRQFSNSRSEMNVSTLELGDSALYLCASSSPDVGAANEQYFGPGTRLTVT.

Comments on this clonotype: A much larger clonotype is one base distant, so this may be a read error. This is likely a read error, given that the CDR3 carries no conserved phenylalanine or tryptophan at its end. V gene TRBV6-5 combines with J gene TRBJ2-1; possibly TRBD1 for D (7 bases). This CDR3 has 17 residues. V lost 2 bases and J 1 base, leaving 15 bases between the germline ends. Germline V gene sequence: CDR1 MNHEY, CDR2 SVGAGI. DNA of the CDR3: TGTGCCAGCAGTTACACCGTATCAGGGGGGTCCTACAATGAGCAGTTCTCC. Protein sequence: CASSYTVSGGSYNEQFS.

Comments on this clonotype: A far bigger clonotype differs at one base, so this is likely a read error. The genes are TRBV6-1 and TRBJ2-1; no firm D call. CDR3 length equals 12 residues. Germline V gene data show CDR1 as MNHNS and CDR2 as SASEGT. V lost 7 bases and J lost 9, with 13 bases in between. The DNA for the CDR3 is TGTGCCAGCAATATCAAGCAAACTGAGCAGTTCTTC. Translated, it gives CASNIKQTEQFF.

This clonotype appeared many times. The gene calls are TRBV5-4 and TRBJ2-7; TRBD2 might be the D (6 bases). V gave up 4 bases and J gave up 0 bases, with 17 bases separating them. Germline lookup yields CDR1 SGHNT and CDR2 YYREEE (reference sequence). This CDR3 spans 16 amino acids. The CDR3 loop reads CASSPPPRDGSYEQYF. The CDR3 nucleotides are TGTGCCAGCAGCCCCCCTCCGCGGGACGGCTCCTACGAGCAGTACTTC.

This sequence joins TRBV3-1 and TRBJ2-5; 9 bases agree with TRBD2. CDR1 and CDR2 (germline): LGHDT, YNNKEL (reference sequence). This CDR3 is built from 13 residues. V gave up 5 bases and J gave up 5 bases; unmatched junction bases: 3. The CDR3: CASSVSGGETQYF. For the CDR3, the DNA is TGTGCCAGCAGCGTGAGCGGGGGGGAGACCCAGTACTTC.

V gene TRBV6-1 combines with J gene TRBJ1-5; D is possibly TRBD1 (6 bases). The V and J ends lost 6 bases and 7 bases respectively, with 19 bases between them. Per the germline V gene, CDR1 is MNHNS and CDR2 is SASEGT. CDR3 size: 15 residues. This CDR3 reads CASRVGTWGGQPQHF. CDR3 DNA: TGTGCCAGCAGAGTCGGGACATGGGGCGGACAGCCCCAGCATTTT.

There are many counts of this clonotype. DNA of the CDR3: TGTGCCAGCAGCTTAGCAGGGATGATCTACAATGAGCAGTTCTTC. Translation: CASSLAGMIYNEQFF. The rearrangement uses TRBV7-2 and TRBJ2-1; D gene uncertain. Trimming took off 0 bases at V and 3 bases at J, with 9 bases between the two ends. The CDR3 is 15 residues long. CDR1 and CDR2 from the germline V gene are SGHTA and FQGNSA.

This clonotype came up many times. V and J are TRBV29-1 and TRBJ2-3, with D unresolved. Germline V lookup: CDR1 SQVTM, CDR2 ANQGSEA. CDR3 length equals 12 residues. V gave up 3 bases and J gave up 1 base, with 5 bases separating them. CDR3: CSVDTGTDTQYF. The CDR3 DNA is TGCAGCGTTGATACAGGCACAGATACGCAGTATTTT.

The rearrangement uses TRBV19 and TRBJ1-5; TRBD1 might be the D (6 bases). From germline, CDR1 is LNHDA and CDR2 SQIVND (reference sequence). The CDR3 is 14 residues long. V was cut by 3 bases and J by 8 bases, with 14 bases left in between. The CDR3: CASSIPGRGKPQHF. Here the CDR3 DNA reads TGTGCCAGTAGTATCCCGGGCAGGGGAAAGCCCCAGCATTTT. Full variable domain (outside the CDR3, taken from reference TRBV19 and TRBJ1-5): DGGITQSPKYLFRKEGQNVTLSCEQNLNHDAMYWYRQDPGQGLRLIYYSQIVNDFQKGDIAEGYSVSREKKESFPLTVTSAQKNPTAFYLCASSIPGRGKPQHFGDGTRLSIL.

This chain connects TRBV19 to TRBJ2-1, with 7 bases lining up with TRBD2. The CDR3 has 14 residues. The germline V gene has CDR1 LNHDA and CDR2 SQIVND (reference sequence). J lost 8 bases, V lost 3 bases, and 7 bases had no gene match. The CDR3 here is CASSIRAGTHEQFF. CDR3 in DNA: TGTGCCAGTAGTATCAGAGCGGGAACGCATGAGCAGTTCTTC.

Many counts were recorded for this clonotype. This chain uses TRBV18 with TRBJ1-4, with TRBD1 as a possible D gene (5 bases). The CDR3 runs 16 residues. Trimming took 6 bases from V and 3 from J, leaving 17 bases between them. Germline CDR1 is KGHSH and CDR2 is LQKENI. The CDR3 protein is CASSTIGRGANEKLFF. CDR3 DNA: TGTGCCAGCTCCACCATCGGGAGGGGAGCTAATGAAAAACTGTTTTTT.

This chain connects TRBV3-1 to TRBJ2-7, with unresolved D. This CDR3 comprises 12 residues. Trimming removed 0 bases at V and 2 bases at J, with 2 bases between. Germline assignment: CDR1 LGHDT and CDR2 YNNKEL (reference sequence). CDR3 sequence (DNA): TGTGCCAGCAGCCAAGAACCCTACGAGCAGTACTTC. It yields the protein CASSQEPYEQYF.

This clonotype was detected many times. The chain links TRBV6-1 to TRBJ2-3; 7 bases are a match to TRBD2. Germline V gene sequence: CDR1 MNHNS, CDR2 SASEGT. The trim removed 7 bases at V and 0 bases at J, leaving 10 bases unmatched. The CDR3 spans 16 residues. The CDR3: CASKLFSGPSTDTQYF. As DNA, the CDR3 is TGTGCCAGCAAGCTCTTTAGCGGGCCAAGCACAGATACGCAGTATTTT.

This clonotype has more than one count but fewer than ten. The rearrangement joins TRBV6-1 to TRBJ1-1, with 9 nucleotides matching TRBD1. The J segment lost 2 bases and the V segment lost 11 bases, leaving 12 bases of the junction unmatched. This CDR3 spans 15 amino acids. Germline CDR1 and CDR2: MNHNS and SASEGT. The CDR3 sequence is CAGLPIQGANTEAFF. For the CDR3, the DNA is TGTGCCGGGCTACCGATACAGGGGGCAAACACTGAAGCTTTCTTT.

This clonotype has at least ten counts. The J gene is TRBJ1-1, the V gene TRBV5-1; TRBD1 is a possible D gene (5 bases). The CDR3 length is 16 residues. Germline V gene data show CDR1 as SGHRS and CDR2 as YFSETQ. V was shortened by 2 bases and J by 5 bases, with 19 bases between the two germline ends. CDR3 DNA sequence: TGCGCCAGCAGCTTCGGGGGTAGTGGAGTGTTAACTGAAGCTTTCTTT. Translated: CASSFGGSGVLTEAFF.

This clonotype was seen at least ten times. The chain couples TRBV27 to TRBJ2-7; tentative D call: TRBD2 (6 bases). V was clipped by 5 bases and J by 0 bases, with 14 bases between them. The CDR3 has 15 residues. CDR1 is MNHEY and CDR2 is SMNVEV in the germline V gene (reference sequence). The CDR3 spells CASSASRGSSYEQYF. The CDR3 region has the DNA TGTGCCAGCAGTGCAAGCCGGGGGAGCTCCTACGAGCAGTACTTC.